A selection of T cell receptor beta chains follows, all from one sample in a study of beta chain features in type 1 diabetes. Data came from immunoSEQ multiplex PCR; TCRdb stores just in-frame clones and leaves some out. The data show hundreds of thousands of clones, around 15% seen once. Input material: naive CD4+ T cells from blood. Receptors originate from a man in his late teens or twenties in good health. Both conserved end residues are part of each CDR3. D genes are given only for firm matches. Only part of the rows carry a size: once, few, many, or a class if the clone is expanded.

cdr3_length	clone_size	j_call	d_call	v_call	cdr3_nt	cdr3_aa
14	.	TRBJ2-5	.	TRBV6-6	TGTGCCAGCAGTTACTCGGGGGCGCCGGAGACCCAGTACTTC	CASSYSGAPETQYF
15	few	TRBJ1-1	TRBD1	TRBV25-1	TGTGCCAGCACCAACTATGGACAGGTCAACACTGAAGCTTTCTTT	CASTNYGQVNTEAFF
15	few	TRBJ2-5	TRBD1	TRBV7-7	TGTGCTAGCAGCACCCGACAGGGGGCTTTTGAGACCCAGTACTTC	CASSTRQGAFETQYF
13	.	TRBJ1-4	.	TRBV29-1	TGCAGCGCAAAGAGGGGGATAAACGAAAAACTGTTTTTT	CSAKRGINEKLFF
15	.	TRBJ1-2	.	TRBV7-8	TGTGCCAGCAGGGAGAAAGGACACCCGGGCTATGGCTACACCTTC	CASREKGHPGYGYTF
13	.	TRBJ1-1	.	TRBV5-1	TGCGCCAGCAGCCTTCCAGGCGGAGGTGAAGCTTTCTTT	CASSLPGGGEAFF
18	.	TRBJ2-7	.	TRBV7-8	TGTGCCAGCAGTCAGAGATCCAGTCGACAGCTTCTTACCTACGAGCAGTACTTC	CASSQRSSRQLLTYEQYF
14	few	TRBJ2-5	.	TRBV5-1	TGCGCCAGGGGGGCCTTCGGGACTAAAGAGACCCAGTACTTC	CARGAFGTKETQYF
12	.	TRBJ2-7	.	TRBV25-1	TGTGCCAGCAGTGAAGGGAGTTACGAGCAGTACTTC	CASSEGSYEQYF
17	.	TRBJ1-3	.	TRBV7-2	TGTGCCAGCAGCTTTGGGGGGCCGCTTAGAACTGGAAACACCATATATTTT	CASSFGGPLRTGNTIYF